Following are 18 T cell receptor beta chains from one sample sequenced in a study of T cell repertoires in cytomegalovirus infection. TCRdb re-analysed the reads in MiXCR, keeping a single row per CDR3 protein. This sample has approximately 130,000 distinct CDR3 sequences, with roughly 9% found just once. Sequenced input: PBMCs. The receptors shown here come from a human donor in good health (CMV status not recorded). Some clones in this sample may be carry-over from other donors' samples.

Points on this clonotype: Given a much more abundant clone one base away, this may be a read error. The rearrangement uses TRBV6-6 and TRBJ2-2; D call uncertain. CDR3 length: 13 residues. Per germline, CDR1 MNHNY and CDR2 SVGAGI (reference sequence). V was shortened by 6 bases and J by 7 bases, with 12 bases between the two germline ends. The CDR3 DNA is TGTGCCAGCAGCGGTGGAAAAGGCGGGGAGCTGTTTTTT. Its protein product is CASSGGKGGELFF.

CDR3 sequence (DNA): TGCAGTGCTACCCAAACAGGGGGCGGAGGGGAGACCCAGTACTTC. The encoded protein is CSATQTGGGGETQYF. The chain couples TRBV20-1 to TRBJ2-5, with TRBD1 matching 9 bases. The V and J ends lost 4 bases and 5 bases, in that order; junction bases with no gene match: 11. The CDR3 length is 15 residues. Germline CDR1 is DFQATT and CDR2 is SNEGSKA (reference sequence).

The table lists this clonotype with many counts. The J gene is TRBJ2-1, the V gene TRBV28, with D maybe TRBD2 (6 bases). CDR1 is MDHEN and CDR2 is SYDVKM in the germline V gene. Trimming stripped 4 bases from V and 5 bases from J, with 12 bases between. The CDR3 covers 14 residues. The CDR3 bases are TGTGCCAGCAGTTACGGGGGATTGGACAATGAGCAGTTCTTC. The encoded protein is CASSYGGLDNEQFF.

The chain joins TRBV24-1 to TRBJ2-5, with 8 positions matching TRBD2. After removal of 0 bases from V and 5 bases from J, the junction contained 7 bases not matched to a gene. Germline loops: CDR1 KGHDR, CDR2 SFDVKD. CDR3 size: 16 residues. CDR3 region: CATSDLGAGDRETQYF. The CDR3 DNA sequence: TGTGCCACCAGTGATTTGGGAGCGGGGGACCGGGAGACCCAGTACTTC.

This clonotype was picked up one time. A read error may explain this, as a much larger clone is one base away. This rearrangement joins TRBV28 to TRBJ1-5; the D is unclear. This CDR3 region has 12 residues. Per germline, CDR1 MDHEN and CDR2 SYDVKM. For the CDR3, the DNA is TGTGCCTGCAGTTTATCGAGGCAGCCCCAGCATTTT. Amino acids: CACSLSRQPQHF.

This clonotype has ten or more counts. The chain combines TRBV12-3 or TRBV12-4 with TRBJ1-2; a possible D gene is TRBD1 (6 bases). Deletions cut 5 bases from V and 2 bases from J, with 9 bases between. The CDR3 covers 13 residues. The CDR3 region is CASSPQGNYGYTF. CDR3 sequence (DNA): TGTGCCAGCAGTCCTCAGGGGAACTATGGCTACACCTTC.

This clonotype was seen only a few times. The J gene is TRBJ2-1, the V gene TRBV6-2 or TRBV6-3; TRBD2 agrees at 14 bases. The germline gives CDR1 MNHEY, CDR2 SVGEGT. CDR3 length: 16 amino acids. V dropped 5 bases and J dropped 5; count of bases not matched to a gene: 5. CDR3 sequence reads: CASSEGLAGVHNEQFF. CDR3 nucleotides: TGTGCCAGCAGTGAGGGACTAGCGGGAGTCCACAATGAGCAGTTCTTC.

This clonotype was found many times. This chain links TRBV25-1 with TRBJ1-5; D is unresolved. The germline V gene encodes CDR1 MGHDK and CDR2 SYGVNS. The V end was cut by 2 bases, the J end by 8 bases, with 13 bases between. This CDR3 spans 14 amino acids. CDR3: CASSEDANWKPQHF. In nucleotides, the CDR3 is TGTGCCAGCAGTGAAGACGCAAATTGGAAGCCCCAGCATTTT.

The sample holds many counts of this clonotype. The rearrangement joins TRBV15 to TRBJ1-1; TRBD1 aligns across 10 bases. Germline assignment: CDR1 LNHNV and CDR2 YYDKDF (reference sequence). This CDR3 contains 15 residues. J gave up 5 bases and V 3 bases, and 6 bases lay outside the gene matches. The CDR3 region has the DNA TGTGCCACCAGCAGGTCGGACAGGGGGTATACTGAAGCTTTCTTT. It codes for CATSRSDRGYTEAFF.

This clonotype was recorded many times. The genes are TRBV10-3 and TRBJ2-7; D is tentatively TRBD1 or TRBD2 (5 bases each). The CDR3 is 11 residues long. V lost 11 bases to trimming and J lost 5 bases, with 13 bases between them. Germline V lookup: CDR1 ENHRY, CDR2 SYGVKD. The CDR3 reads CAASGTHEQYF. The CDR3 nucleotides read TGTGCCGCATCAGGGACCCACGAGCAGTACTTC.

This clonotype was seen more than once but under ten times. The chain joins TRBV4-1 to TRBJ2-3; D uncertain. This CDR3 comprises 16 residues. Germline V lookup: CDR1 MGHRA, CDR2 YSYEKL. V dropped 0 bases and J dropped 4 bases, with 14 bases sitting between them. The CDR3: CASSQESLGKADTQYF. CDR3 DNA: TGCGCCAGCAGCCAAGAAAGTCTGGGAAAGGCAGATACGCAGTATTTT.

In this sample, this clonotype turned up many times. V gene TRBV5-4 combines with J gene TRBJ2-3; D possibly corresponds to TRBD2 (6 bases). There are 16 residues in the CDR3. Between the trimmed V and J ends, which lost 0 bases and 0 bases, there was a span of 11 bases. Germline V CDR1 and CDR2: SGHNT, YYREEE (reference sequence). The CDR3 loop is CASSLGVAASTDTQYF. CDR3 DNA: TGTGCCAGCAGCTTGGGAGTAGCGGCAAGCACAGATACGCAGTATTTT.

This clonotype was seen a handful of times. The rearrangement joins TRBV2 to TRBJ2-4; D is perhaps TRBD2 (6 bases). The germline CDR1 and CDR2 sequences are SNHLY and FYNNEI. Trimming pared 2 bases from V and 0 bases from J, leaving 11 bases between. CDR3 length: 16 residues. Here the CDR3 DNA reads TGTGCCAGCAGTGAACCGCGGGGTCTAGCCAAAAACATTCAGTACTTC. This gives the protein CASSEPRGLAKNIQYF.

This clonotype was counted only a few times. This chain's CDR3 is CASSLPSETQYF. CDR3 DNA sequence: TGTGCCAGCTCACTCCCTAGCGAGACCCAGTACTTC. The chain joins TRBV18 to TRBJ2-5; TRBD2 might be the D (5 bases). The germline V and J ends were trimmed by 4 bases and 5 bases, with 8 bases remaining between them. Germline V CDR1 and CDR2: KGHSH, LQKENI. The CDR3 sequence is 12 residues long.

This clonotype has at least ten counts. One junction end does not reproduce the germline sequence, and a read error may be involved. J is TRBJ2-1 and V is TRBV7-2, with 10 bases matching TRBD2. CDR1 and CDR2 from the germline V gene are SGHTA and FQGNSA. The CDR3 loop spans 14 amino acids. CDR3: CASSLAGAYNEQFF. As DNA, the CDR3 is TGTGCCAGCAGCCTAGCGGGGGCCTACAATGAGCAGTTCTTC. Filled out from reference TRBV7-2 and TRBJ2-1, the complete variable domain reads GAGVSQSPSNKVTEKGKDVELRCDPISGHTALYWYRQSLGQGLEFLIYFQGNSAPDKSGLPSDRFSAERTGGSVSTLTIQRTQQEDSAVYLCASSLAGAYNEQFFGPGTRLTVL.

This clonotype has ten or more counts. The chain combines TRBV6-5 with TRBJ2-5; tentative D call: TRBD1 (6 bases). Germline V gene lookup returns CDR1 MNHEY and CDR2 SVGAGI. Trimming stripped 5 bases from V and 2 bases from J, with 15 bases between. The CDR3 runs to 15 residues. CDR3 coding DNA: TGTGCCAGCAGTCAGTCATCAGGGGCGCAAGAGACCCAGTACTTC. It translates to CASSQSSGAQETQYF.

This clonotype has only a few counts. The J gene is TRBJ2-3, the V gene TRBV20-1; D possibly corresponds to TRBD2 (6 bases). This CDR3 contains 14 residues. CDR1 is DFQATT, CDR2 SNEGSKA, per germline (reference sequence). Trimming cost V 1 base and J 6 bases, with 14 bases left between them. This chain's CDR3 is CSARAGGARDTQYF. The DNA for the CDR3 is TGCAGTGCTAGAGCAGGAGGGGCCCGGGATACGCAGTATTTT.

This clonotype appeared many times. The CDR3 DNA is TGCAGTGCTAGACCGACTAGCGACTCCTACAATGAGCAGTTCTTC. This gives the protein CSARPTSDSYNEQFF. The V gene is TRBV20-1, the J gene TRBJ2-1; the match to TRBD2 covers 8 bases. The CDR3 consists of 15 residues. The ends lost 2 bases at V and 0 bases at J; junction bases unmatched: 3. Germline values: CDR1 DFQATT, CDR2 SNEGSKA (reference sequence).